This record concerns one T cell receptor (beta chain) sequence. Its antigen is not known. The record originates from a study of siplizumab effects on memory and regulatory T cells. Each sample had 9 x 10^4 or so TCR templates assayed. TCRdb's table, derived via immunoSEQ multiplex PCR, lists solely in-frame clones and lacks some. The sample shows some 120,000 clones, approximately 94% of them seen only once. Study findings and constraints: Whether the proliferating Tregs (from siplizumab cultures) were suppressive was not confirmed. Naive T cells appeared more varied than memory cells and looked like key alloresponse contributors.

The sequencing input was non-Treg CD4+ T cells sorted from blood. The TCR sequence derives from a human donor in good health.

The CDR3 coding sequence is TGTGCCAGCAGCGAAACTTGGGGACGGGGCACAGATACGCAGTATTTT. It is translated as CASSETWGRGTDTQYF. V usage is TRBV11-3 and J usage is TRBJ2-3, with D perhaps matching TRBD1 or TRBD2 (5 bases each). The CDR3 is 16 amino acids. The V end lost 5 bases, the J end lost 1 base, and 16 bases lay between the germline ends. The germline V gene has CDR1 SGHNT and CDR2 YENEEA. The full variable domain, completed using reference TRBV11-3 and TRBJ2-3, is EAGVVQSPRYKIIEKKQPVAFWCNPISGHNTLYWYLQNLGQGPELLIRYENEEAVDDSQLPKDRFSAERLKGVDSTLKIQPAELGDSAVYLCASSETWGRGTDTQYFGPGTRLTVL.